The TCR beta chain under discussion was sequenced for a study of Ad26.COV2.S vaccination and SARS-CoV-2 variants. The study's findings and limits: Total T cell responses were possibly underestimated by TCR breadth and depth analyses. Breadth, reportedly substantial, characterized the spike-specific CD8+ and CD4+ T cell responses after vaccination. With respect to non-spike TCR breadth, vaccine and placebo recipients were similar.

TCRdb keeps only in-frame clones here, not all; method: immunoSEQ multiplex PCR. The table records around 450,000 clones, 80% to 95% of them present only once. Treatment of the sample: roughly 18 received Ad26.COV2.S at low or high dose, single or two shots; several received placebo; per-sample allocation not given. Specimen acquisition occurred on day 63 following the initial vaccine or placebo injection. A Boston adult aged 18-55 years was the donor. With 3 bases clipped from V and 2 bases from J, the junction kept 5 bases outside the gene matches. This CDR3 region has 17 residues. Per the germline V gene, CDR1 is MNHNS and CDR2 is SASEGT. With respect to this clone: What it recognizes is unknown.

The chain links TRBV6-1 to TRBJ2-6; 9 positions agree with TRBD1. This sample comprised peripheral blood, obtained in a trial of Ad26.COV2.S vaccine versus placebo. The clonotype was recovered from a person between 18 and 65 years old who received the Ad26.COV2.S COVID-19 vaccine or a placebo. In DNA, the CDR3 is TGTGCCAGCAGTGAGGACAGGGGATTCCCTGGGGCCAACGTCCTGACTTTC. It codes for CASSEDRGFPGANVLTF.